Presented here are 29 T cell receptor beta chains from one specimen sequenced in a study of cytomegalovirus exposure and HLA in healthy donors (dated by TCRdb to 2015 to 2018). Libraries were built with the immunoSEQ multiplex PCR assay. TCRdb stores this immuneACCESS table with in-frame sequences only. Part of the clones is absent; in the studies checked, under half of the shortfall reflects unresolved V genes, and no reason is known for the rest. The sample table records approximately 220,000 clones; about 89% of these occur just once. The ten largest make up around 1.1% of the sample. Sequencing was performed on PBMCs. These receptors came from a woman between 18 and 30 years old in good health and CMV-seronegative.

The J gene is TRBJ1-1, the V gene TRBV10-1; tentative D call: TRBD1 (5 bases). There are 13 residues in the CDR3. CDR1 is WNHNN, CDR2 SYGVQD, per germline (reference sequence). Trimming stripped 0 bases from V and 10 bases from J, with 12 bases between. In DNA, the CDR3 is TGCGCCAGCAGTGAGTCAGGGGCTCACCGAGCTTTCTTT. Its translation is CASSESGAHRAFF.

The rearrangement joins TRBV5-1 to TRBJ1-4; TRBD1 is a possible D gene (6 bases). This CDR3 is 16 amino acids long. V was pared by 0 bases and J by 8 bases, with 17 bases between. The germline gives CDR1 SGHRS, CDR2 YFSETQ. CDR3 sequence reads: CASSLEGRQGLEKLFF. The CDR3 DNA sequence: TGCGCCAGCAGCTTGGAAGGAAGGCAGGGGTTAGAAAAACTGTTTTTT.

On this clone itself: The same CDR3 arises from other DNA sequences in this sample as well. The CDR3 region has the DNA TGTGCCAGCAGCGACAGGGGTCAGCCCCAGCATTTT. Residues: CASSDRGQPQHF. This chain connects TRBV27 to TRBJ1-5, with 8 bases identical to TRBD1. V dropped 6 bases and J dropped 6; count of bases not matched to a gene: 1. The germline CDR1 and CDR2 sequences are MNHEY and SMNVEV (reference sequence). There are 12 residues in the CDR3.

The chain joins TRBV7-2 to TRBJ2-1; TRBD2 matches 8 bases. Germline lookup yields CDR1 SGHTA and CDR2 FQGNSA. The CDR3 extends over 16 amino acids. After removal of 1 base from V and 0 bases from J, the junction contained 2 bases not matched to a gene. The CDR3 DNA is TGTGCCAGCAGCTTAGAAAGCGGGAGCTCCTACAATGAGCAGTTCTTC. It yields the protein CASSLESGSSYNEQFF.

This clone showed up just a few times. This rearrangement joins TRBV5-6 to TRBJ1-2; no reliable D call. Trimming cost V 0 bases and J 8 bases, with 11 bases left between them. The CDR3 contains 13 residues. Germline assignment: CDR1 SGHDT and CDR2 YYEEEE. CDR3 bases: TGTGCCAGCAGCTTGGACGTAGCCATGGGCTACACCTTC. As protein: CASSLDVAMGYTF.

This chain connects TRBV14 to TRBJ2-3; D gene unclear. V was pared by 0 bases and J by 4 bases, with 8 bases between. Germline assignment: CDR1 SGHDN and CDR2 FVKESK. The CDR3 spans 14 residues. CDR3 sequence reads: CASSQEVAADTQYF. The CDR3 coding sequence is TGTGCCAGCAGCCAAGAGGTAGCTGCAGATACGCAGTATTTT.

This clone is a singleton in its sample. V gene TRBV2 combines with J gene TRBJ1-5, with 7 bases that match TRBD1. Trimming took 6 bases from V and 2 from J; bases not matched to a gene: 7. CDR3 length: 15 residues. Per germline, CDR1 SNHLY and CDR2 FYNNEI. The CDR3 region is CASRLRGQGNQPQHF. The CDR3 nucleotides are TGTGCCAGCAGGCTTAGGGGGCAGGGCAATCAGCCCCAGCATTTT.

J is TRBJ2-1 and V is TRBV19; 10 bases align to TRBD2. Germline CDR1 reads LNHDA; CDR2 reads SQIVND (reference sequence). The CDR3 totals 17 residues. Losses at the gene ends were 0 bases for V and 10 bases for J; bases not matched to a gene: 12. CDR3 region: CASSIDAASGSIGEQFF. CDR3 DNA: TGTGCCAGTAGTATAGATGCGGCTAGCGGGAGTATCGGGGAGCAGTTCTTC. Full variable domain (missing parts from reference TRBV19 and TRBJ2-1): DGGITQSPKYLFRKEGQNVTLSCEQNLNHDAMYWYRQDPGQGLRLIYYSQIVNDFQKGDIAEGYSVSREKKESFPLTVTSAQKNPTAFYLCASSIDAASGSIGEQFFGPGTRLTVL.

The count of this clone is one. The chain is built from TRBV18 and TRBJ2-7, with D possibly matching TRBD1 (6 bases). This CDR3 has 18 residues. Germline V CDR1 and CDR2: KGHSH, LQKENI. V dropped 3 bases and J dropped 6 bases, with 27 bases sitting between them. This CDR3 reads CASSPRWQRWDKIAEQYF. The CDR3 nucleotides read TGTGCCAGCTCACCGCGCTGGCAACGGTGGGACAAAATCGCCGAGCAGTACTTC.

This CDR3 is CASSLGGQEIYEQYF. CDR3 in DNA: TGTGCCAGCAGCTTAGGGGGACAGGAGATCTACGAGCAGTACTTC. V is TRBV7-9 and J is TRBJ2-7; the match to TRBD1 covers 8 bases. The V gene end was trimmed by 1 base and the J gene end by 3 bases; junction bases not matched to a gene: 5. Germline V gives CDR1 SEHNR, CDR2 FQNEAQ (reference sequence). The CDR3 sequence is 15 residues long.

This rearrangement joins TRBV4-2 to TRBJ2-1; TRBD2 matches at 8 bases. The V gene's germline CDR1 is LGHNA and CDR2 YNFKEQ. The CDR3 spans 14 residues. V was pared by 1 base and J by 7 bases, with 3 bases of the junction left unmatched. Written as DNA, the CDR3 is TGTGCCAGCAGCCAAGCGGGAGGGGGGAATGAGCAGTTCTTC. It is translated as CASSQAGGGNEQFF.

This sequence joins TRBV30 and TRBJ2-7, with 10 positions matching TRBD2. V dropped 3 bases and J dropped 0; count of bases not matched to a gene: 2. The germline V gene has CDR1 GTSNPN and CDR2 SVGIG (reference sequence). The CDR3 totals 14 residues. CDR3 nucleotide sequence: TGTGCCTGGAGGTCTAGCGGGAGCTCCTACGAGCAGTACTTC. Translated, it gives CAWRSSGSSYEQYF.

The chain is built from TRBV27 and TRBJ2-3, with 7 positions matching TRBD2. V lost 10 bases to trimming and J lost 0 bases; unmatched junction nucleotides: 10. The CDR3 spans 15 residues. CDR1 MNHEY and CDR2 SMNVEV come from the germline V gene (reference sequence). The CDR3 sequence: CATSGLDSSTDTQYF. CDR3 coding DNA: TGTGCCACCTCTGGACTAGATTCTAGCACAGATACGCAGTATTTT.

Here the CDR3 reads CASSKENYGYTF. The CDR3 region has the DNA TGTGCCAGCAGTAAGGAGAACTATGGCTACACCTTC. The chain links TRBV6-6 to TRBJ1-2; no reliable D call. The CDR3 runs to 12 residues. The germline V gene has CDR1 MNHNY and CDR2 SVGAGI (reference sequence). Trimming removed 5 bases at V and 2 bases at J, with 6 bases between.

This chain connects TRBV6-1 to TRBJ1-5; TRBD1 agrees at 10 bases. With 10 bases clipped from V and 2 bases from J, the junction kept 8 bases outside the gene matches. Germline values: CDR1 MNHNS, CDR2 SASEGT. The CDR3 loop spans 15 amino acids. The DNA for the CDR3 is TGTGCCACCAAAACCGGACAGGGGGGCAATCAGCCCCAGCATTTT. The encoded protein is CATKTGQGGNQPQHF.

This chain joins TRBV5-1 and TRBJ2-2, with a weak D call TRBD2 (6 bases). V lost 6 bases and J 3 bases, leaving 12 bases between the germline ends. CDR1 is SGHRS, CDR2 YFSETQ, per germline. This CDR3 has 14 residues. This CDR3 is CASNTSPHTGELFF. For the CDR3, the DNA is TGCGCCAGCAACACTAGCCCACACACCGGGGAGCTGTTTTTT.

The gene calls are TRBV19 and TRBJ2-1; 10 positions agree with TRBD1. The V and J ends lost 5 bases and 6 bases, in that order; junction bases with no gene match: 7. This CDR3 is 15 amino acids long. Germline CDR1 LNHDA, CDR2 SQIVND (reference sequence). CDR3 bases: TGTGCCAGTAGTTCCCGGGACAGGGGAGGCAATGAGCAGTTCTTC. It is translated as CASSSRDRGGNEQFF.

The chain combines TRBV7-2 with TRBJ2-7; tentative D call: TRBD2 (5 bases). The germline V gene encodes CDR1 SGHTA and CDR2 FQGNSA. The V gene lost 5 bases and the J gene lost 6 bases, with 11 bases spanning the gap. The CDR3 runs to 12 residues. The CDR3 loop is CASSRTRVEQYF. Here the CDR3 DNA reads TGTGCCAGCAGCCGAACTAGGGTCGAGCAGTACTTC.

In regard to this clone: Other DNA variants within this sample encode the same CDR3. The chain recombines TRBV9 with TRBJ2-3, with 9 bases aligning to TRBD2. Losses at the gene ends were 0 bases for V and 1 base for J; bases not matched to a gene: 3. Germline lookup yields CDR1 SGDLS and CDR2 YYNGEE. The CDR3 sequence is 16 residues long. CDR3 bases: TGTGCCAGCAGCGTAGGATTAGCGGGAGGCACAGATACGCAGTATTTT. Translation: CASSVGLAGGTDTQYF.

The table lists this clone with a count of one. The chain couples TRBV19 to TRBJ2-1; TRBD2 agrees at 12 bases. CDR3 length: 17 residues. V shed 1 base, J shed 3 bases, and the junction held 4 bases outside the gene matches. Germline-derived CDR1 and CDR2 are LNHDA and SQIVND (reference sequence). The CDR3 DNA is TGTGCCAGTAGTATAGGACTAGCGGGAGTCAACTACAATGAGCAGTTCTTC. Its protein is CASSIGLAGVNYNEQFF.

This clone was found a few times. The gene calls are TRBV30 and TRBJ1-3; D gene ambiguous. The CDR3 has 15 residues. The germline V and J ends were trimmed by 1 base and 0 bases, with 10 bases remaining between them. CDR1 GTSNPN and CDR2 SVGIG come from the germline V gene (reference sequence). The CDR3 DNA is TGTGCCTGGAGTGAAACAGATGTCTCTGGAAACACCATATATTTT. It encodes CAWSETDVSGNTIYF.

The rearrangement joins TRBV7-2 to TRBJ2-7, with 12 bases identical to TRBD2. Germline V gene data show CDR1 as SGHTA and CDR2 as FQGNSA. V was pared by 5 bases and J by 9 bases, with 11 bases of the junction left unmatched. The CDR3 loop spans 15 amino acids. The CDR3 is CASSPRTSGIRGQYF. The CDR3 DNA sequence: TGTGCCAGCAGCCCGAGGACTAGCGGGATCCGCGGGCAGTACTTC.

The chain couples TRBV27 to TRBJ1-5; 8 bases are shared with TRBD1. The germline V gene encodes CDR1 MNHEY and CDR2 SMNVEV (reference sequence). After removal of 2 bases from V and 0 bases from J, the junction contained 3 bases not matched to a gene. The CDR3 covers 16 residues. In DNA, the CDR3 is TGTGCCAGCAGTTTAGGGACAGGCAATAGCAATCAGCCCCAGCATTTT. This codes for CASSLGTGNSNQPQHF.

The chain is built from TRBV30 and TRBJ2-2, with 11 bases identical to TRBD2. V trimming: 5 bases; J trimming: 4 bases; junction bases outside the gene matches: 6. The V gene's germline CDR1 is GTSNPN and CDR2 SVGIG (reference sequence). CDR3 length: 15 amino acids. The CDR3 region is CAWPTSGSPTGELFF. The CDR3 DNA follows: TGTGCCTGGCCTACTAGCGGGAGCCCCACCGGGGAGCTGTTTTTT.

The chain recombines TRBV11-3 with TRBJ2-1, with 8 bases fitting TRBD2. The CDR3 has 16 amino acids. V lost 5 bases to trimming and J lost 6 bases; unmatched junction nucleotides: 12. Germline CDR1 and CDR2: SGHNT and YENEEA. In nucleotides, the CDR3 is TGTGCCAGCAGCGTAGGTGGGACTAGTATTCGCAATGAGCAGTTCTTC. This codes for CASSVGGTSIRNEQFF.

The V gene is TRBV11-2, the J gene TRBJ1-1; maybe TRBD1 (5 bases). Trimming shortened V by 11 bases and J by 4 bases, and 8 bases separated the two germline ends. CDR3 length: 10 residues. Germline V CDR1 and CDR2: SGHAT, FQNNGV. CDR3 sequence reads: CASGGTEAFF. The DNA for the CDR3 is TGTGCCTCGGGGGGCACTGAAGCTTTCTTT.

The genes are TRBV4-1 and TRBJ2-5; 9 bases line up with TRBD1. Germline loops: CDR1 MGHRA, CDR2 YSYEKL. The CDR3 contains 14 residues. With 3 bases clipped from V and 5 bases from J, the junction kept 4 bases outside the gene matches. The CDR3 DNA is TGCGCCAGCAGCCACCGGGACAGGGAGGAGACCCAGTACTTC. Encoded protein: CASSHRDREETQYF.

The genes are TRBV27 and TRBJ2-2; TRBD2 matches at 8 bases. The V gene end was trimmed by 3 bases and the J gene end by 4 bases; junction bases not matched to a gene: 7. Germline V lookup: CDR1 MNHEY, CDR2 SMNVEV (reference sequence). This CDR3 contains 16 residues. CDR3 nucleotide sequence: TGTGCCAGCAGTTTTATAGGCGGGAGGACCACCGGGGAGCTGTTTTTT. It encodes CASSFIGGRTTGELFF.

The V gene is TRBV11-2, the J gene TRBJ2-7, with 8 bases matching TRBD2. Germline lookup yields CDR1 SGHAT and CDR2 FQNNGV. V was pared by 5 bases and J by 2 bases, with 8 bases of the junction left unmatched. The CDR3 has 15 amino acids. The CDR3 here is CASSDFRLAPYEQYF. For the CDR3, the DNA is TGTGCCAGCAGCGATTTTCGACTAGCGCCCTACGAGCAGTACTTC.